This TCR beta chain was profiled in a study of CD8 T cells in Susac syndrome. With random hexamers, reverse transcription was performed on about 0.5 to 1 ug of RNA. Across 54 Vbeta and 13 Jbeta, immunoSEQ multiplex PCR amplified TCR beta CDR3. TCRdb re-called the immunoSEQ multiplex PCR reads through MiXCR, storing one row per CDR3 protein. The sample carries 170,000 or so distinct CDR3 sequences, 95% recorded once. Study findings and constraints: TCR sequencing and HLA analysis covered a relatively small number of individuals.

The CD8+ and CD4+ T cells were isolated magnetically using a negative isolation approach, whereas the TEMRA cells were enriched by FACS. The CDR3 totals 14 residues. J lost 10 bases, V lost 3 bases, and 9 bases had no gene match. Per the germline V gene, CDR1 is SGHVS and CDR2 is FQNEAQ. As concerns this clonotype: The antigen remains undetermined.

The clonotype comes from a human donor with multiple sclerosis. The sequencing sample was made of CD8+ T cells from PBMCs. The genes are TRBV7-8 and TRBJ1-5; TRBD1 matches 7 bases. CDR3 region: CASSFGQVFNPQHF. In DNA, the CDR3 is TGTGCCAGCAGCTTCGGACAGGTTTTTAATCCCCAGCATTTT.